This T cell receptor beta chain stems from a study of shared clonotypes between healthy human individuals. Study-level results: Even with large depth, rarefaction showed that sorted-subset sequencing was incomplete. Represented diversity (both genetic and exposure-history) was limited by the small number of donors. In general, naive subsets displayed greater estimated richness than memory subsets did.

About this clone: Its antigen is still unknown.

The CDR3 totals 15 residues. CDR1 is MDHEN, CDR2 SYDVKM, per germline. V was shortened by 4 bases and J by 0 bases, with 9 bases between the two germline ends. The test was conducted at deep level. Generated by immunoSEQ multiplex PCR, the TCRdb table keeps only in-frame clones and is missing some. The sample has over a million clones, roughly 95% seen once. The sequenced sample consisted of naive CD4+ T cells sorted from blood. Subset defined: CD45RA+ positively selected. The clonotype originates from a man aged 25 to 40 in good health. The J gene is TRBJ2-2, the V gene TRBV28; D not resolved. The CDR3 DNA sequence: TGTGCCAGCAGTTCCTCCAGCTCGAACACCGGGGAGCTGTTTTTT. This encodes CASSSSSSNTGELFF.